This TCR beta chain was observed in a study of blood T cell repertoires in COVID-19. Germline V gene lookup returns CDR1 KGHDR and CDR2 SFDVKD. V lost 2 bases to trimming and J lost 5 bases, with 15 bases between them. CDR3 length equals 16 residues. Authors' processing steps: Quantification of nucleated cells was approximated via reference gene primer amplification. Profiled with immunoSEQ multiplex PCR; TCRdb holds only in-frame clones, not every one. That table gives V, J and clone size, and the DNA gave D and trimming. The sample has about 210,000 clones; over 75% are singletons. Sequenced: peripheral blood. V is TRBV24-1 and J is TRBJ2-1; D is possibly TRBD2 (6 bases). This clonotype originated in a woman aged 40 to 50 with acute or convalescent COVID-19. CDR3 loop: CATSDSRRGNNNEQFF. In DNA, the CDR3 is TGTGCCACCAGTGATTCGAGACGGGGGAATAACAATGAGCAGTTCTTC.